The 10 T cell receptor beta chains in this list originate from one sample, sequenced in a study of shared clonotypes between healthy human individuals. Some clones are missing from TCRdb's copy, which holds only in-frame ones; the method was immunoSEQ multiplex PCR. The table lists roughly 1.5 million clones, 95% to 99% of them singletons, with approximately 0.44% in the top ten. The sample comprised naive CD4+ T cells sorted from blood. Specified subset: CD45RA+ positively selected. These TCRs come from a man aged 25 to 40 in good health.

J is TRBJ2-2 and V is TRBV9, with unresolved D. V lost 3 bases and J lost 6, with 18 bases in between. This CDR3 contains 16 residues. Per the germline V gene, CDR1 is SGDLS and CDR2 is YYNGEE. DNA for the CDR3: TGTGCCAGCAGCGGTCCCCGCCCTAGTAGGTCCGGGGAGCTGTTTTTT. Translating gives CASSGPRPSRSGELFF.

V is TRBV4-2 and J is TRBJ1-2, with 10 bases aligning to TRBD1. The CDR3 spans 15 residues. Germline-derived CDR1 and CDR2 are LGHNA and YNFKEQ. V gave up 1 base and J gave up 1 base; unmatched junction bases: 0. CDR3 protein: CASSQGDRGNYGYTF. CDR3 sequence (DNA): TGTGCCAGCAGCCAAGGGGACAGGGGTAACTATGGCTACACCTTC.

CDR3 in DNA: TGTGCCAGCACGGACTGGCTAGCAGGGTATGAGCAGTTCTTC. Translated, it gives CASTDWLAGYEQFF. The V gene is TRBV28, the J gene TRBJ2-1; D may be TRBD1 or TRBD2 (5 bases each). The CDR3 is 14 residues long. CDR1 MDHEN and CDR2 SYDVKM come from the germline V gene. The V gene lost 7 bases and the J gene lost 8 bases, with 18 bases spanning the gap.

V is TRBV7-9 and J is TRBJ1-4; 7 bases are shared with TRBD1. The CDR3 has 16 amino acids. The ends lost 1 base at V and 8 bases at J; junction bases unmatched: 10. Per germline, CDR1 SEHNR and CDR2 FQNEAQ (reference sequence). The CDR3 DNA sequence: TGTGCCAGCAGCTTAGATGTTCACAGGGGTTGGGAAAAACTGTTTTTT. Amino acids: CASSLDVHRGWEKLFF.

The V gene is TRBV5-1, the J gene TRBJ2-5; 8 bases line up with TRBD2. The CDR3 is 15 amino acids. Trimming cost V 0 bases and J 5 bases; bases outside gene matches: 6. Germline V gene lookup returns CDR1 SGHRS and CDR2 YFSETQ. The CDR3 region is CASSLAPGGEETQYF. CDR3 DNA sequence: TGCGCCAGCAGCTTGGCTCCGGGAGGGGAGGAGACCCAGTACTTC.

The chain joins TRBV25-1 to TRBJ1-1, with D uncertain. Germline CDR1 is MGHDK and CDR2 is SYGVNS. V lost 4 bases and J 1 base, leaving 10 bases between the germline ends. CDR3 size: 14 residues. CDR3 protein: CASSAAPQNTEAFF. For the CDR3, the DNA is TGTGCCAGCAGTGCCGCCCCCCAGAACACTGAAGCTTTCTTT.

The J gene is TRBJ2-5, the V gene TRBV29-1; 7 bases line up with TRBD1. The CDR3 spans 16 residues. The J segment lost 5 bases and the V segment lost 0 bases, leaving 12 bases of the junction unmatched. Looked up from germline, CDR1 is SQVTM and CDR2 is ANQGSEA. CDR3 nucleotides: TGCAGCGTTGAAGATCCCCCGGACAGGAGAATGGAGACCCAGTACTTC. Translating it yields CSVEDPPDRRMETQYF. The complete variable domain, with remaining parts taken from reference TRBV29-1 and TRBJ2-5, reads SAVISQKPSRDICQRGTSLTIQCQVDSQVTMMFWYRQQPGQSLTLIATANQGSEATYESGFVIDKFPISRPNLTFSTLTVSNMSPEDSSIYLCSVEDPPDRRMETQYFGPGTRLLVL.

This chain joins TRBV11-2 and TRBJ2-1; D ambiguous. Germline V gene sequence: CDR1 SGHAT, CDR2 FQNNGV. V was shortened by 0 bases and J by 0 bases, with 6 bases between the two germline ends. The CDR3 spans 15 residues. The CDR3 region has the DNA TGTGCCAGCAGCTTAGACGTGAGCTCCTACAATGAGCAGTTCTTC. It encodes CASSLDVSSYNEQFF.

This clone was counted a single time. This chain uses TRBV12-5 with TRBJ1-1, with TRBD1 identical over 8 bases. This CDR3 contains 12 residues. In germline, CDR1 is LGHNT, CDR2 FRNRAP. V was clipped by 3 bases and J by 7 bases; unmatched bases: 1. CDR3 loop: CASGFTGGEAFF. In DNA, the CDR3 is TGTGCTAGTGGTTTTACAGGGGGTGAAGCTTTCTTT.

The V gene is TRBV7-6, the J gene TRBJ1-5; perhaps TRBD1 as D (5 bases). The germline CDR1 and CDR2 sequences are SGHVS and FNYEAQ. The CDR3 is 15 residues long. Trimming pared 5 bases from V and 7 bases from J, leaving 18 bases between. CDR3 DNA sequence: TGTGCCAGCAGCCCCGGACACCCTGGGGTCCAGCCCCAGCATTTT. Translating it yields CASSPGHPGVQPQHF.